This T cell receptor beta chain was found in a study of blood T cell repertoires in COVID-19. Study processing details: Estimated nucleated cell counts came from reference gene primer amplification. Clones were read by immunoSEQ multiplex PCR, and TCRdb kept only the in-frame ones, dropping some. The V and J calls and clone size were taken over from that table, and D and trimming were inferred from the DNA. The sample lists around 260,000 clones, 90% to 95% occurring once. The J segment lost 0 bases and the V segment lost 4 bases, leaving 5 bases of the junction unmatched. The CDR3 consists of 16 residues. CDR1 SNHLY and CDR2 FYNNEI come from the germline V gene.

The chain links TRBV2 to TRBJ2-1, with TRBD2 matching over 8 bases. This sequence originates from a woman aged 30 to 39 with COVID-19, enrolled during active disease. Sequencing input: peripheral blood. In nucleotides, the CDR3 is TGTGCCAGCAGTGTAAGTCTAGCGGGCTCCTACAATGAGCAGTTCTTC. Its protein is CASSVSLAGSYNEQFF.